This T cell receptor (beta chain) emerged from a study of blood T cell repertoires in COVID-19 (TCRdb year 2020). About the full investigation: Samples from collaborators originated in the United States, Italy and Spain and spanned both the acute and convalescent phases of COVID-19. Where available, HLA class I and class II types were taken from metadata supplied by the sample provider and were not determined by assay-based typing. The repertoires were released in a freely available public database meant as a resource for research on the immune response to SARS-CoV-2. The samples were drawn from the first 160 participants of the ongoing ImmuneRACE study and from over a thousand subjects provided by 6 global collaborators. A de-identified subject ID, COVID-19 status, age in years and sex were almost always included in the sample metadata. The material from the prospective study consisted of cDNA or gDNA derived from T cells, B-cell-depleted T cells, or PBMCs. The dataset comprised deeply sampled blood TCRbeta repertoires from subjects exposed to, actively infected with, or recovered from COVID-19. Results the study describes overall, beyond this receptor: The amount of clinical and demographic metadata varied by source and participant and was provided uncurated.

TCRbeta CDR3 regions were amplified from genomic DNA by means of the immunoSEQ Assay, a bias-controlled multiplex PCR. The original pipeline was this. The number of nucleated cells in each sample was estimated by amplification of reference gene primers within the assay. Sequence reads were collapsed and filtered to measure the absolute abundance of every unique TCRbeta CDR3 rearrangement. For each sample, productive Simpson clonality was calculated by taking the square root of Simpson's diversity index across productive rearrangements. What TCRdb holds here is the immuneACCESS table cut down to in-frame rearrangements. Part of the clones is not present; checked against another copy, under half of the missing clones reflect an unresolved V gene, and the others are unexplained. For V, J and clone size, that table is used; D and trimming come from the DNA. The sample data list 90,000 or so clones, and approximately 86% of these were observed just once. The ten most abundant clones make up 6.5% to 9% of the sample.

Including the terminal cysteine and phenylalanine, the CDR3 comprises 15 residues. Kept here is only the CDR3 DNA, which spans 45 bases and is read in frame from base 1. V lost 1 base and J lost 1 base, and the count of bases not matched to a germline gene is 1. Per the germline V gene, SGHTA is the CDR1 and FQGTGA is the CDR2. The collaborating institutions used their own protocols to collect whole blood in K2EDTA tubes. For TCRbeta analysis, collaborators shipped samples in one of three forms: frozen whole blood, isolated PBMCs, or DNA extracted from either of those sample types. Of note for this clone: Its binding antigen is unknown. Within one base of it there is no much larger clone, and no base qualities were kept.

The rearranged segments are TRBV7-3 and TRBJ2-1, with TRBD2 matching 7 junction bases. The TCR originated in a man aged 55 to 70 with acute or convalescent COVID-19. Sequencing was done on a sample of peripheral blood. The CDR3 corresponds to CASSLSSGSYNEQFF. The nucleotide sequence is TGTGCCAGCAGCTTAAGTAGCGGGTCCTACAATGAGCAGTTCTTC.